Listed below are T cell receptor beta chains from one sample, sequenced in a study of T cells after yellow fever vaccination. In TCRdb, the 5' RACE reads were re-called with MiXCR into one record per CDR3 protein. The sample lists approximately 550,000 distinct CDR3 sequences; over 15% were seen once. Sequenced material: PBMCs, taken 15 days after the yellow fever booster vaccination. Receptor source: a man aged 30 to 45 who received the YFV17D yellow fever vaccine. The conserved cysteine and the conserved F or W are not part of the CDR3 here. Clone size is shown for a subset of rows, as once, few, many or a class of expanded clone.

-	TRBV12-3/TRBV12-4	TRBJ2-7	ASSTRRLKEQY
few	TRBV20-1	TRBJ2-3	SALLGATDTQY
-	TRBV18	TRBJ2-7	ASSPSTIPGAQYEQY
-	TRBV28	TRBJ2-1	ASTSWAGGADEQF
few	TRBV7-9	TRBJ2-1	ASSLGGAANEQF
few	TRBV25-1	TRBJ2-7	ASTPVDRDSVEQY
-	TRBV6-5	TRBJ2-7	ASSYFGTSGRYEQY
few	TRBV3-1	TRBJ2-7	ASSQASSGYEQY
few	TRBV7-2	TRBJ1-1	ASSLQRQEAF
-	TRBV20-1	TRBJ2-7	SAREDGYEQY
few	TRBV25-1	TRBJ2-4	ASSEAGVRGNIQY
-	TRBV11-2	TRBJ1-4	ASSFGGGDKLF
few	TRBV28	TRBJ1-1	ASGTGMNTEAF
few	TRBV12-3/TRBV12-4	TRBJ2-1	ASNPTSGSIYNEQF
-	TRBV7-2	TRBJ2-1	ASSYGRGSYNEQF
-	TRBV20-1	TRBJ2-7	SARTPSYEQY
-	TRBV20-1	TRBJ1-2	SARGTGSGYT
once	TRBV21-1	TRBJ2-7	ASSNNIPAYEQY
-	TRBV7-2	TRBJ2-1	ASRLGQGESYEQF
-	TRBV6-6	TRBJ2-5	ASTGTGVGTQY
few	TRBV20-1	TRBJ1-4	SAGTANEKLF
-	TRBV29-1	TRBJ2-7	SVELAGSEQY
-	TRBV11-1	TRBJ2-1	ASSLALTGPGLAGSEQF
-	TRBV10-3	TRBJ2-7	AISELNYEQY
-	TRBV12-3/TRBV12-4	TRBJ2-7	ASTNGASSYEQY
few	TRBV7-2	TRBJ2-3	ASVGAFKGDTQY
few	TRBV7-3	TRBJ2-3	ASSLGASGVTDTQY
few	TRBV29-1	TRBJ2-1	SAEGTGLSSYNEQF
few	TRBV12-3/TRBV12-4	TRBJ1-5	ASTDFDQPQH
many	TRBV7-2	TRBJ2-7	ASSLGPGPYEQY
few	TRBV29-1	TRBJ1-5	SVGQGAYQPQH
few	TRBV7-9	TRBJ2-2	ASSPRGPGELF
-	TRBV27	TRBJ2-5	ASSLLPGSTQY
few	TRBV3-1	TRBJ2-1	ASSQARTGAVRDEQF
-	TRBV5-5	TRBJ2-7	ASSSMSGAYEQY
-	TRBV7-9	TRBJ1-3	ASSPGGAIGNTIY
-	TRBV30	TRBJ2-7	AWKTSGKGYEQY